This TCR beta chain is drawn from a study of cytomegalovirus exposure and HLA in healthy donors. Sequenced by immunoSEQ multiplex PCR; TCRdb stores in-frame clones only, minus some. The sample yields over 120,000 clones, roughly 90% seen once. This clone was observed a handful of times. The length of the CDR3 is 14 residues. CDR1 MDHEN and CDR2 SYDVKM come from the germline V gene. V shed 2 bases and J 4 bases; nucleotides not matched to a gene: 2. V is TRBV28 and J is TRBJ2-7, with 10 nucleotides matching TRBD1. Sequenced: PBMCs. The clonotype was recovered from a man aged 18 to 35 in good health and CMV-seropositive. This CDR3 is CASSLGQGEYEQYF. CDR3 nucleotide sequence: TGTGCCAGCAGTTTAGGACAGGGGGAATACGAGCAGTACTTC. The whole variable domain, remainder taken from reference TRBV28 and TRBJ2-7, is DVKVTQSSRYLVKRTGEKVFLECVQDMDHENMFWYRQDPGLGLRLIYFSYDVKMKEKGDIPEGYSVSREKKERFSLILESASTNQTSMYLCASSLGQGEYEQYFGPGTRLTVT.